This section outlines one T cell receptor (beta chain) sequence together with its context. The germline gives CDR1 MNHEY, CDR2 SVGAGI. V lost 1 base and J lost 3, with 9 bases in between. The CDR3 totals 14 residues. Generated by immunoSEQ multiplex PCR, the TCRdb table keeps only in-frame clones and is missing some. This sample has 90,000 or so clones, with 92% found just once. This sample is part of a study of PD-1 blockade in classical Hodgkin lymphoma. The patients all showed relapse after autologous stem cell transplantation, while their brentuximab vedotin exposure varied. This chain links TRBV6-5 with TRBJ1-1; D is possibly TRBD1 (6 bases). The sample was peripheral blood mononuclear cells (PBMCs), taken before the second cycle of nivolumab. The sequence came from a human donor with classical Hodgkin lymphoma. Here the CDR3 reads CASSYLGGDTEAFF. CDR3 nucleotides: TGTGCCAGCAGTTACTTAGGGGGAGACACTGAAGCTTTCTTT.